These T cell receptor beta chains were read from a single sample in a study of blood T cell repertoires in COVID-19. Sequencing was performed with immunoSEQ multiplex PCR; in TCRdb, only in-frame clones are kept and a portion is missing. The data contain under 80,000 clones, around four fifths of them singletons. Sequences were obtained from peripheral blood. The receptors originated from a man between 65 and 85 years old with acute or convalescent COVID-19. Both conserved end residues are trimmed from each CDR3.

J gene	CDR3 length	V gene	CDR3 protein
TRBJ2-7	14	TRBV6-1	ASSERILAGGYEQY
TRBJ1-6	15	TRBV23-1	ASSQSWGGASNSPLH
TRBJ2-5	14	TRBV28	ASSHRQGSYQETQY
TRBJ1-2	10	TRBV6-5	ANPGDRRGYT
TRBJ1-6	10	TRBV7-3	ASSTGNSPLH
TRBJ1-3	13	TRBV11-2	ASSQGASSGNTIY
TRBJ2-1	13	TRBV7-3	ASSLMAGRYNEQF
TRBJ1-1	8	TRBV28	ASCDTEAF
TRBJ1-3	13	TRBV6-5	ASSYSPQPGNTIY
TRBJ2-3	16	TRBV19	ASRPTLWAGHSTDTQY
TRBJ1-2	14	TRBV4-1	ASSQGGTGGLGGYT
TRBJ2-7	12	TRBV28	ASSMDRRAYEQY
TRBJ2-7	12	TRBV3-1/TRBV3-2	ASSQDGTGSEQY
TRBJ2-1	13	TRBV11-3	ASSTGQGNYNEQF
TRBJ1-5	14	TRBV2	ASSEAPPGRNQPQH
TRBJ1-5	11	TRBV19	ASSIRVDQPQH
TRBJ2-5	11	TRBV5-1	ASSPGVQETQY
TRBJ2-1	13	TRBV5-1	ASSLGDRGRNEQF
TRBJ2-5	15	TRBV7-2	ASSPRVGTSGGKTQY
TRBJ2-1	11	TRBV6-5	ASTSTINNEQF
TRBJ1-5	10	TRBV29-1	SVRQGNQPQH
TRBJ2-2	13	TRBV7-2	ASSLGLAGGGVLF
TRBJ2-3	14	TRBV6-6	ASSYSSGGAVDTQY
TRBJ2-5	16	TRBV6-1	ASSEMRGTSGSQETQY
TRBJ1-1	11	TRBV7-8	ASSLDRNTEAF
TRBJ1-3	18	TRBV5-1	ASSSTPVGTGGDSGNTIY
TRBJ2-2	15	TRBV27	ASSFYGQGPSPGELF
TRBJ1-1	18	TRBV21-1	ASINSEDRGGTGRQWEAF
TRBJ2-7	14	TRBV18	ASSPKQGRGFYEQY
TRBJ1-5	12	TRBV7-2	ASSLDTSNQPQH
TRBJ1-5	13	TRBV2	ASSRVTVSNQPQH
TRBJ2-7	10	TRBV3-1/TRBV3-2	ASSHGQYEQY
TRBJ2-7	10	TRBV7-2	ASSLTGGEQY
TRBJ1-1	11	TRBV18	ASSPERGTEAF
TRBJ1-1	11	TRBV25-1	ASSRGRGLGAF
TRBJ2-1	13	TRBV11-2	ASSLLAGGNNEQF
TRBJ1-1	11	TRBV12-3/TRBV12-4	ASSLRRNTEAF
TRBJ2-2	16	TRBV7-2	ASSALAGGLLAAGELF
TRBJ2-7	13	TRBV6-5	ATMTSDRGYFEQY
TRBJ2-7	13	TRBV4-1	ASSHNGGALGEQY
TRBJ2-1	14	TRBV18	ASSPETSGAYNEQF
TRBJ2-1	14	TRBV2	ASSAPQPISYNEQF
TRBJ2-3	14	TRBV4-1	ASSQSSGPSPDTQY
TRBJ1-3	13	TRBV28	ASSLVPTSGNTIY
TRBJ1-4	12	TRBV11-2	ASSLGQGGEKLF
TRBJ2-2	13	TRBV19	ASSILEGFTGELF
TRBJ2-7	12	TRBV2	ASSEWDSDYEQY
TRBJ2-3	9	TRBV5-6	ASSRGDTQY
TRBJ2-1	7	TRBV20-1	SRGNEQF
TRBJ1-1	15	TRBV19	ASSTRDMRAPNTEAF
TRBJ2-2	11	TRBV5-1	ASSSQITGELF
TRBJ2-3	12	TRBV6-5	ASMEQGGTDTQY
TRBJ2-3	13	TRBV21-1	ASSEGSYSTDTQY
TRBJ1-2	11	TRBV29-1	SVGDRTNYGYT
TRBJ2-7	11	TRBV18	ASSPSGIDEQY
TRBJ1-5	16	TRBV21-1	ASSKVAKGVGSNQPQH
TRBJ1-1	12	TRBV6-5	ASSLGDRTLEAF
TRBJ1-1	11	TRBV6-5	ASSSTGDQEAF
TRBJ1-6	12	TRBV3-1/TRBV3-2	ASSRDRANSPLH
TRBJ2-1	14	TRBV19	ASSIGTTLSYNEQF